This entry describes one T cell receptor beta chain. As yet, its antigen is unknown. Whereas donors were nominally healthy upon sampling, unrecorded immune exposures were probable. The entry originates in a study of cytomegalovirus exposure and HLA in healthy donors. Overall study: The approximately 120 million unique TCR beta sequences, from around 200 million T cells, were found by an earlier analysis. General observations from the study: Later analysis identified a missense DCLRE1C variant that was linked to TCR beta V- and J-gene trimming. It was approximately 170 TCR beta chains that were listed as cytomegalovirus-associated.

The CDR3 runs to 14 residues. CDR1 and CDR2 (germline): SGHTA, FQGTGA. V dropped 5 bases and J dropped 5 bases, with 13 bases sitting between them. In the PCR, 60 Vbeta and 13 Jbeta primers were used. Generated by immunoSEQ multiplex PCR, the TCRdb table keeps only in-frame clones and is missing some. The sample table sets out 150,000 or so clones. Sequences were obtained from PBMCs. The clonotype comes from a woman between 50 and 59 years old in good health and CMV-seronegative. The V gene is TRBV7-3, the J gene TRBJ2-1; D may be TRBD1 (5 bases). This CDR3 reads CASSPQGPNNEQFF. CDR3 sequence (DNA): TGTGCCAGCAGCCCGCAGGGCCCGAACAATGAGCAGTTCTTC. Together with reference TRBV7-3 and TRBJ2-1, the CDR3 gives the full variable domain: GAGVSQTPSNKVTEKGKYVELRCDPISGHTALYWYRQSLGQGPEFLIYFQGTGAADDSGLPNDRFFAVRPEGSVSTLKIQRTERGDSAVYLCASSPQGPNNEQFFGPGTRLTVL.